This T cell receptor (beta chain) was recovered during a study of cytomegalovirus exposure and HLA in healthy donors. Germline V gene data show CDR1 as MNHEY and CDR2 as SMNVEV (reference sequence). With 3 bases clipped from V and 0 bases from J, the junction kept 5 bases outside the gene matches. CDR3 length: 15 amino acids. The PCR had 60 Vbeta and 13 Jbeta primers. Repertoires were generated with immunoSEQ multiplex PCR, while TCRdb's copy carries only in-frame clones and drops some. The sample consists of 150,000 to 180,000 clones, about 84% of them appearing once. Donors showed nominal health when sampled, although they likely had unrecorded immune exposures. Concerning this clone: Its antigen is currently unknown.

The study's findings and limits: Despite most TCR sequences being rare, some public TCRs occurred in many donors. Prior analysis indicated that the majority of TCR beta V segments exhibited productivity approximately 87% or approximately 30% of the time. By a later analysis, the bulk of CMV-associated TCR beta chains appeared HLA-restricted.

This TCR came from a woman in her thirties or forties in good health and CMV-seropositive. The V gene is TRBV27, the J gene TRBJ2-7; 7 bases map to TRBD2. Sequencing was performed on PBMCs. The CDR3 DNA follows: TGTGCCAGCAGTTTCCGGGGCGGGAGCTCCTACGAGCAGTACTTC. As protein: CASSFRGGSSYEQYF.